A single sample is the source of the 6 T cell receptor beta chains below, sequenced in a study of a mutant IDH1 vaccine in newly diagnosed glioma. Here immunoSEQ multiplex PCR was the method, and the copy in TCRdb shows in-frame clones only, minus some. Of almost 25,000 clones listed, around 80% are singletons. These receptors lack a known antigen. Specified time point: week 47, end of study. With topical imiquimod, each dose of the vaccine consisted of 300 ug of mutant IDH1 20-mer peptide. Sequencing used PBMCs, obtained from a glioma patient whose treatment included an IDH1 peptide vaccine. These receptors were collected from a man aged 35-49 years with glioma. Some clones in this sample may be carry-over from other donors' samples.

The chain employs TRBV29-1 and TRBJ1-2; the match to TRBD1 covers 7 bases. V shed 0 bases and J 9 bases; nucleotides not matched to a gene: 13. The CDR3 runs to 15 residues. The germline V gene encodes CDR1 SQVTM and CDR2 ANQGSEA. The CDR3 region has the DNA TGCAGCGTTGAAGAGAGGACAGGCCCTTTTAGTAGCTACACCTTC. This encodes CSVEERTGPFSSYTF.

This chain joins TRBV10-3 and TRBJ1-6; tentatively, D is TRBD1 (5 bases). The CDR3 is made up of 13 amino acids. Germline loops: CDR1 ENHRY, CDR2 SYGVKD. V lost 6 bases, J lost 7 bases, and 10 bases lay in between. CDR3 bases: TGTGCCATCAGGGGGGGACTGAATTCACCCCTCCACTTT. Its protein is CAIRGGLNSPLHF.

The table lists this clone with a few counts. The gene calls are TRBV6-1 and TRBJ1-1; 9 bases are a match to TRBD1. The CDR3 runs 13 residues. Germline values: CDR1 MNHNS, CDR2 SASEGT. Trimming took 4 bases from V and 5 from J; bases not matched to a gene: 2. The CDR3 nucleotides are TGTGCCAGCAGTGGGACAGGGGAGACTGAAGCTTTCTTT. It translates to CASSGTGETEAFF.

J is TRBJ1-2 and V is TRBV11-2; no clear D. Trimming took 5 bases from V and 8 from J, leaving 9 bases between them. The CDR3 runs 11 residues. The germline V gene has CDR1 SGHAT and CDR2 FQNNGV. The CDR3 DNA is TGTGCCAGCAGCCCTCTGAGGGGCTACACCTTC. Its protein is CASSPLRGYTF.

The J gene is TRBJ2-3, the V gene TRBV13, with D perhaps TRBD1 (5 bases). The CDR3 runs 16 residues. The V gene lost 5 bases and the J gene lost 1 base, with 16 bases spanning the gap. The germline gives CDR1 PRHDT, CDR2 FYEKMQ (reference sequence). The CDR3, as DNA: TGTGCCAGCAGCGCGCAGGGAATCTGGGGCACAGATACGCAGTATTTT. This gives the protein CASSAQGIWGTDTQYF.

The chain joins TRBV19 to TRBJ2-7; D unresolved. Trimming removed 1 base from V and 9 bases from J, with 10 bases in between. The CDR3 is made up of 12 amino acids. Germline CDR1 is LNHDA and CDR2 is SQIVND (reference sequence). This CDR3 is CASSIVDGWQYF. The CDR3 nucleotides are TGTGCCAGTAGTATAGTCGACGGGTGGCAGTACTTC.